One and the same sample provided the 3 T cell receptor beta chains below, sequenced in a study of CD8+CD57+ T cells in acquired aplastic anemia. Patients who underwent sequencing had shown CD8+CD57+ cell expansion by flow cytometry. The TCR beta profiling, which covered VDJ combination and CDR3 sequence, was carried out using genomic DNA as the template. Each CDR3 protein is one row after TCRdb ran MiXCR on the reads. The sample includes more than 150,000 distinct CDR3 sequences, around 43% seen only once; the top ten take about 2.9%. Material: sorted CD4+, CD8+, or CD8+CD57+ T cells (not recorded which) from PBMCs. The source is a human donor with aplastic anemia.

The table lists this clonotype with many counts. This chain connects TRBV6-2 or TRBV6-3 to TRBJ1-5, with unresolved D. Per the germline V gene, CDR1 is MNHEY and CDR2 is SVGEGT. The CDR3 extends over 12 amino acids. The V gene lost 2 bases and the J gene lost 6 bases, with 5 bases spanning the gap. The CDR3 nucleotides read TGTGCCAGCAGTTACCTCGGTCAGCCCCAGCATTTT. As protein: CASSYLGQPQHF.

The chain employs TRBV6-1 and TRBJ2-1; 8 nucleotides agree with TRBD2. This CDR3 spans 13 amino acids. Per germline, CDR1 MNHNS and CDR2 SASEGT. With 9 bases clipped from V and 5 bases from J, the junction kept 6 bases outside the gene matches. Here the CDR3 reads CASTGTRHNEQFF. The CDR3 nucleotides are TGTGCCAGTACCGGGACTAGGCACAATGAGCAGTTCTTC.

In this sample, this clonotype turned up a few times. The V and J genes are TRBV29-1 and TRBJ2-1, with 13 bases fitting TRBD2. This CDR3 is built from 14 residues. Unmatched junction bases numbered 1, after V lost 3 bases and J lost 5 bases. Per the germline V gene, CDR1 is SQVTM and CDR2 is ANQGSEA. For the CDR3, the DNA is TGCAGCGTTGAGACTAGCGGGAGGAACAATGAGCAGTTCTTC. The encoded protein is CSVETSGRNNEQFF.